These T cell receptor beta chains were read from a single sample in a study of cytomegalovirus exposure and HLA in healthy donors. TCRdb keeps only in-frame clones here, not all; method: immunoSEQ multiplex PCR. The sample has about 120,000 clones, over 60% seen once. Sequences were obtained from PBMCs. The receptors come from a female donor in good health and CMV-seronegative. Both conserved end residues are part of each CDR3. A D gene is named only where the DNA matches it firmly. The size entry is marked missing in some rows and otherwise reads once, few, many or a size class.

V	size	D	length	J	CDR3	DNA
TRBV7-7	.	TRBD1	17	TRBJ2-1	CASSFSLVGQGTAEQFF	TGTGCCAGCAGTTTCTCCCTTGTGGGACAGGGGACTGCTGAGCAGTTCTTC
TRBV15	.	TRBD1	16	TRBJ2-7	CATSSNIGQEHYEQYF	TGTGCCACCAGCAGTAACATTGGACAGGAGCACTACGAGCAGTACTTC
TRBV10-3	.	TRBD2	18	TRBJ2-3	CAISETSGAQTHTDTQYF	TGTGCCATCAGTGAGACTAGCGGGGCACAGACACACACAGATACGCAGTATTTT
TRBV27	.	TRBD1	15	TRBJ1-4	CARPPRGPPNEKLFF	TGTGCCCGACCCCCCAGGGGGCCACCTAATGAAAAACTGTTTTTT
TRBV9	once	.	14	TRBJ2-7	CASSVGTGDYEQYF	TGTGCCAGCAGCGTAGGTACGGGCGACTACGAGCAGTACTTC
TRBV28	.	TRBD1	15	TRBJ2-5	CASSTGQGDQETQYF	TGTGCCAGCAGTACGGGACAGGGGGACCAAGAGACCCAGTACTTC
TRBV5-1	.	TRBD1	15	TRBJ2-5	CASSSLPGQEETQYF	TGCGCCAGCAGCTCACTCCCGGGACAGGAGGAGACCCAGTACTTC
TRBV21-1	.	.	16	TRBJ1-2	CASSKAVGVRAHGYTF	TGTGCCAGCAGCAAAGCGGTAGGAGTCAGGGCCCATGGCTACACCTTC
TRBV27	once	.	13	TRBJ2-3	CASSFGSTDTQYF	TGTGCCAGCAGTTTCGGGAGCACAGATACGCAGTATTTT
TRBV18	.	.	13	TRBJ1-6	CASSPNGNSPLHF	TGTGCCAGCTCACCAAACGGGAATTCACCCCTCCACTTT
TRBV30	.	.	16	TRBJ2-1	CAWTKGGTGGLGEQFF	TGTGCCTGGACCAAGGGCGGGACGGGGGGCCTGGGTGAGCAGTTCTTC
TRBV5-1	.	.	14	TRBJ1-1	CASSLEQGNTEAFF	TGCGCCAGCAGCTTGGAACAGGGAAACACTGAAGCTTTCTTT
TRBV11-2	.	.	17	TRBJ1-1	CASSLDWSAVGNTEAFF	TGTGCCAGCAGCTTAGATTGGAGTGCGGTGGGGAACACTGAAGCTTTCTTT
TRBV28	.	TRBD1	14	TRBJ1-2	CASSGGGRHYGYTF	TGTGCCAGCAGTGGAGGGGGCCGCCACTATGGCTACACCTTC
TRBV7-9	.	.	13	TRBJ1-5	CSSSLEENQPQHF	TGTTCCAGCAGCTTAGAGGAGAATCAGCCCCAGCATTTT
TRBV7-6	.	.	14	TRBJ2-1	CASSLDEGRGEQFF	TGTGCCAGCAGCTTAGATGAGGGCCGGGGTGAGCAGTTCTTC
TRBV2	.	TRBD2	17	TRBJ2-2	CASSGTRTSGLTGELFF	TGTGCCAGCAGTGGCACGAGGACTAGCGGACTTACCGGGGAGCTGTTTTTT
TRBV6-6	.	TRBD1	14	TRBJ1-3	CASRTQGSGNTIYF	TGTGCCAGCAGGACACAGGGGAGTGGAAACACCATATATTTT
TRBV5-6	.	TRBD1	17	TRBJ1-3	CASSSPTGLRSGNTIYF	TGTGCCAGCAGCTCGCCGACAGGGCTTAGATCTGGAAACACCATATATTTT
TRBV6-5	.	TRBD1	15	TRBJ1-5	CASSFDRGGNQPQHF	TGTGCCAGCAGTTTCGACAGGGGTGGCAATCAGCCCCAGCATTTT
TRBV28	.	.	16	TRBJ1-4	CASSLGGTVANEKLFF	TGTGCCAGCAGTCTCGGAGGAACGGTAGCTAATGAAAAACTGTTTTTT
TRBV5-6	few	.	13	TRBJ1-1	CASSLPSNTEAFF	TGTGCCAGCAGCTTGCCATCAAACACTGAAGCTTTCTTT
TRBV7-2	.	.	12	TRBJ2-7	CASSLVSYEQYF	TGTGCCAGCAGCTTGGTCTCCTACGAGCAGTACTTC
TRBV2	.	.	15	TRBJ2-3	CASSEYTTSTDTQYF	TGTGCCAGCAGTGAGTACACGACTAGCACAGATACGCAGTATTTT
TRBV5-4	few	.	15	TRBJ1-1	CASRQEPLLNTEAFF	TGTGCCAGCAGGCAGGAACCCCTTCTGAACACTGAAGCTTTCTTT
TRBV6-1	.	.	14	TRBJ1-2	CASIQGTFNYGYTF	TGTGCCAGCATTCAGGGGACATTTAACTATGGCTACACCTTC
TRBV30	.	.	12	TRBJ1-2	CAWVGLRYGYTF	TGTGCCTGGGTGGGACTCCGCTATGGCTACACCTTC
TRBV27	.	.	15	TRBJ1-6	CASSLLGEDNSPLHF	TGTGCCAGCAGTTTACTCGGGGAGGATAATTCACCCCTCCACTTT
TRBV2	.	.	15	TRBJ1-5	CASSRQVGAFQPQHF	TGTGCCAGCAGCCGACAGGTGGGAGCCTTCCAGCCCCAGCATTTT
TRBV27	.	.	14	TRBJ2-5	CASSNRDGQETQYF	TGTGCCAGCAGCAACAGGGACGGGCAAGAGACCCAGTACTTC
TRBV11-2	.	TRBD1	14	TRBJ2-7	CASNLRDRFYEQYF	TGTGCCAGCAACCTCCGGGACAGATTCTACGAGCAGTACTTC
TRBV29-1	.	.	19	TRBJ2-6	CSVEASIRDNISGANVLTF	TGCAGCGTTGAAGCCTCGATTCGGGACAACATCTCTGGGGCCAACGTCCTGACTTTC
TRBV6-1	.	TRBD2	13	TRBJ2-7	CASGLAGGNEQYF	TGTGCCAGCGGGTTAGCGGGGGGGAACGAGCAGTACTTC
TRBV30	.	.	11	TRBJ1-2	CAWSVLSGYTF	TGTGCCTGGAGTGTGTTGAGTGGCTACACCTTC
TRBV29-1	once	TRBD1	12	TRBJ1-1	CSVDRGSTEAFF	TGCAGCGTCGACAGGGGGAGCACTGAAGCTTTCTTT
TRBV5-1	.	TRBD1	16	TRBJ1-2	CASSLGGTGSNYGYTF	TGCGCCAGCAGCTTGGGGGGGACAGGCTCTAACTATGGCTACACCTTC
TRBV4-2	.	.	18	TRBJ1-5	CASSQDMRKTNSNQPQHF	TGTGCCAGCAGCCAAGATATGCGGAAGACTAATAGCAATCAGCCCCAGCATTTT
TRBV4-1	few	TRBD1	15	TRBJ1-1	CASSRNRGSNTEAFF	TGCGCCAGCAGCCGAAACAGGGGGTCCAACACTGAAGCTTTCTTT
TRBV6-6	.	.	15	TRBJ2-2	CASKRANSNTGELFF	TGTGCCAGCAAGAGGGCGAACTCGAACACCGGGGAGCTGTTTTTT
TRBV4-1	.	.	15	TRBJ1-2	CASSQEHISNYGYTF	TGCGCCAGCAGCCAAGAACATATTTCCAACTATGGCTACACCTTC
TRBV6-5	once	TRBD1	14	TRBJ1-4	CASRGTGINEKLFF	TGTGCCAGCAGGGGGACAGGCATTAATGAAAAACTGTTTTTT
TRBV7-2	.	.	13	TRBJ2-7	CASSIPPGYEQYF	TGTGCCAGCAGCATACCACCGGGCTACGAGCAGTACTTC
TRBV6-1	.	.	14	TRBJ2-3	CASSHGVPQDTQYF	TGTGCCAGCAGTCACGGAGTACCTCAGGATACGCAGTATTTT
TRBV9	.	TRBD2	15	TRBJ2-5	CASSVSGGNRETQYF	TGTGCCAGCAGCGTAAGCGGGGGGAATCGGGAGACCCAGTACTTC
TRBV19	.	TRBD1	16	TRBJ1-1	CASSITYGQGRTEAFF	TGTGCCAGTAGTATTACATACGGACAGGGGCGGACTGAAGCTTTCTTT
TRBV6-5	.	.	12	TRBJ2-2	CASSLALGELFF	TGTGCCAGCAGCCTGGCCCTCGGGGAGCTGTTTTTT
TRBV9	.	TRBD2	14	TRBJ2-7	CASSAGTSGYEQYF	TGTGCCAGCAGCGCCGGGACTAGCGGGTACGAGCAGTACTTC
TRBV9	.	TRBD2	18	TRBJ2-7	CASSVGTSGGGLFYEQYF	TGTGCCAGCAGCGTAGGGACTAGCGGGGGTGGTTTGTTCTACGAGCAGTACTTC
TRBV2	.	TRBD1	15	TRBJ2-7	CASIYRGQLTYEQYF	TGTGCCAGCATTTACAGGGGTCAACTAACCTACGAGCAGTACTTC